These T cell receptor beta chains were read from a single sample in a study of T cell responses to AZD1222 COVID-19 vaccine. Libraries were prepared by immunoSEQ multiplex PCR; TCRdb keeps only in-frame clonotypes and omits some of them. The data show around 99,000 clones, around 93% seen once. The source material was peripheral blood, sampled on day 0 of AZD1222 vaccination. These receptors came from an adult in good health. CDR3s include the opening cysteine and the closing phenylalanine or tryptophan. The D gene is left open where the match is weak. A clone size is listed for some rows: how often the clone was seen (once, few, many), or a class if it is expanded.

d_gene	v_gene	j_gene	abundance	CDR3nt	CDR3aa
-	TRBV7-9	TRBJ1-1	-	TGTGCCACGAGAAGAGGACCGACGAACACTGAAGCTTTCTTT	CATRRGPTNTEAFF
TRBD1	TRBV19	TRBJ2-1	-	TGTGCCAGTAGTAAGTGGGACAGGGGCTACAATGAGCAGTTCTTC	CASSKWDRGYNEQFF
TRBD2	TRBV4-1	TRBJ2-2	-	TGCGCCAGCAGCCCCGGGAGCGGGAGGGCCTACACCGGGGAGCTGTTTTTT	CASSPGSGRAYTGELFF
-	TRBV6-5	TRBJ1-3	-	TGTGCCAGCAGTAACCGTTTCTCTGGAAACACCATATATTTT	CASSNRFSGNTIYF
TRBD2	TRBV7-9	TRBJ2-7	-	TGTGCCAGCAGCTCCTTAGCGGGAGCCTACGAGCAGTACTTC	CASSSLAGAYEQYF
-	TRBV7-6	TRBJ1-6	-	TGTGCCAGCAGCTTAGGTGGCGTCAGGGATTCACCCCTCCACTTT	CASSLGGVRDSPLHF
-	TRBV15	TRBJ2-5	-	TGTGCCACCAGCAGTCCCACCCCACGGGTCCAAGAGACCCAGTACTTC	CATSSPTPRVQETQYF
TRBD2	TRBV19	TRBJ2-3	-	TGTGCCAGTAGTATACGGGCTAGCGGGAGGGGAACAGATACGCAGTATTTT	CASSIRASGRGTDTQYF
-	TRBV3-1/TRBV3-2	TRBJ1-2	-	TGTGCCAGCAGCCAAACGGGTAACTATGGCTACACCTTC	CASSQTGNYGYTF
-	TRBV9	TRBJ2-2	-	TGTGCCAGCAGCGGCTCCGGGGAGCTGTTTTTT	CASSGSGELFF
-	TRBV6-5	TRBJ2-1	-	TGTGCCAGCGGCCTGGAGGGAGTCCCCTACAATGAGCAGTTCTTC	CASGLEGVPYNEQFF
TRBD2	TRBV6-5	TRBJ2-7	-	TGTGCCAGCAGTGACTCAGCGGGAGTCGAGCAGTACTTC	CASSDSAGVEQYF
TRBD1	TRBV30	TRBJ2-2	-	TGTGCCTGGGACGGACAGGGGCCCACCGGGGAGCTGTTTTTT	CAWDGQGPTGELFF
TRBD1	TRBV19	TRBJ1-5	-	TGTGCCAGTAGTATCAGACAGGGAAACTACTATAGCAATCAGCCCCAGCATTTT	CASSIRQGNYYSNQPQHF
-	TRBV5-1	TRBJ2-7	-	TGCGCCAGCAGCTTGGGTAACAGGGTTACCTACGAGCAGTACTTC	CASSLGNRVTYEQYF
-	TRBV4-2	TRBJ1-1	-	TGTGCCAGCACCCCAGACAGACTGCACACTGAAGCTTTCTTT	CASTPDRLHTEAFF
-	TRBV27	TRBJ2-2	-	TGTGCCAGCACCTCGGTGGGGGGCGGGGAGAACACCGGGGAGCTGTTTTTT	CASTSVGGGENTGELFF
TRBD1	TRBV18	TRBJ1-1	-	TGTGCCAGCTCACAAGGACAGGGGGCAGGCGGCACTGAAGCTTTCTTT	CASSQGQGAGGTEAFF
TRBD1	TRBV30	TRBJ1-5	-	TGTGCCTGGGCCGGGACAGGGGGCAATCAGCCCCAGCATTTT	CAWAGTGGNQPQHF
TRBD1	TRBV6-5	TRBJ1-5	-	TGTGCCAGCCTCAGGGGGGGTAGCAATCAGCCCCAGCATTTT	CASLRGGSNQPQHF
-	TRBV7-2	TRBJ2-3	-	TGTGCCAGCAGCGGTCCTGGCGGAATGGGGAGGTCGACAGATACGCAGTATTTT	CASSGPGGMGRSTDTQYF
-	TRBV24-1	TRBJ1-1	-	TGTGCCACCAGTGACCCTACCGACAGAGTACGGAACACTGAAGCTTTCTTT	CATSDPTDRVRNTEAFF
TRBD1	TRBV7-2	TRBJ1-3	-	TGTGCCAGCAGCTTAGGACAGGGAGACACCATATATTTT	CASSLGQGDTIYF
TRBD2	TRBV5-1	TRBJ2-7	-	TGCGCCAGCAGCGTGGGACTAGCGGACCTAGTCGAGCAGTACTTC	CASSVGLADLVEQYF
-	TRBV12-3/TRBV12-4	TRBJ1-5	-	TGTGCCAGCAGTTTTGGGGGGCCCCAGCATTTT	CASSFGGPQHF
-	TRBV7-3	TRBJ2-2	-	TGTGCCAGCAGCTTTGGGGGATGGTACACCGGGGAGCTGTTTTTT	CASSFGGWYTGELFF
-	TRBV19	TRBJ1-3	once	TGTGCCAGTAGTGCCACTAGAGGATGGCACGGAAACACCATATATTTT	CASSATRGWHGNTIYF
-	TRBV19	TRBJ1-1	-	TGTGCCAGTAGTATATATCCGGGAGGGGCTTTCTTT	CASSIYPGGAFF
-	TRBV7-2	TRBJ2-7	-	TGTGCCAGCAGCCTGGGGCTCAGGAGCTACGAGCAGTACTTC	CASSLGLRSYEQYF
-	TRBV5-4	TRBJ1-2	-	TGTGCCAGCAGCCCCCCCGGGACATTCTATGGCTACACCTTC	CASSPPGTFYGYTF
TRBD1	TRBV27	TRBJ1-1	-	TGTGCCAGCAGTCCACACAGGGGAATGAACACTGAAGCTTTCTTT	CASSPHRGMNTEAFF
-	TRBV9	TRBJ1-2	-	TGTGCCAGCAGCCCAGGGGTCAGCTATGGCTACACCTTC	CASSPGVSYGYTF
-	TRBV10-3	TRBJ2-7	-	TGTGCCATCAGTGAATCTCGGGACACTTACTACGAGCAGTACTTC	CAISESRDTYYEQYF
TRBD1	TRBV6-5	TRBJ2-7	-	TGTGCCAGCCGCAGGGGGACCTACGAGCAGTACTTC	CASRRGTYEQYF
TRBD1	TRBV30	TRBJ1-1	few	TGTGCCTGGAGAAGACAGGGGGACACTGAAGCTTTCTTT	CAWRRQGDTEAFF
-	TRBV18	TRBJ2-7	-	TGTGCCAGCTCACAGGGACCTACGCCCTACGAGCAGTACTTC	CASSQGPTPYEQYF
-	TRBV19	TRBJ1-6	once	TGTGCCAGTAGTCTAGCCCTCTATAATTCACCCCTCCACTTT	CASSLALYNSPLHF
TRBD1	TRBV7-8	TRBJ1-5	-	TGTGCCAGCAGTCTAGGGACAGACCATCAGCCCCAGCATTTT	CASSLGTDHQPQHF
TRBD2	TRBV6-2/TRBV6-3	TRBJ2-5	-	TGTGCCAGCAGCCCGACTAGCGGGAGAGAGACCCAGTACTTC	CASSPTSGRETQYF
-	TRBV6-1	TRBJ1-3	-	TGTGCCAGCAGTGAAGAGGGTTCAAGTTTCGCCATATATTTT	CASSEEGSSFAIYF
-	TRBV4-1	TRBJ1-1	-	TGCGCCAGCAGCCAAGACAGGTGGGGCACTGAAGCTTTCTTT	CASSQDRWGTEAFF
-	TRBV3-1/TRBV3-2	TRBJ1-2	-	TGTGCCAGCAGCCAGCCCGGAGGGCGTACTAACTATGGCTACACCTTC	CASSQPGGRTNYGYTF
TRBD1	TRBV3-1/TRBV3-2	TRBJ1-2	few	TGTGCCAGCAGCCAAGATCGAGACAGGGGGGTAAACTATGGCTACACCTTC	CASSQDRDRGVNYGYTF
TRBD1	TRBV5-1	TRBJ2-7	-	TGCGCCAGCAGCTTGGGAGGGACAGGGCTGTACGAGCAGTACTTC	CASSLGGTGLYEQYF
-	TRBV12-5	TRBJ2-3	-	TGTGCTAGTGGTTTGCCTTCAGCGTCTAGCACAGATACGCAGTATTTT	CASGLPSASSTDTQYF
-	TRBV5-1	TRBJ2-6	-	TGCGCCAGCAGCTTTGATGGGGCCAACGTCCTGACTTTC	CASSFDGANVLTF
TRBD1	TRBV2	TRBJ1-6	-	TGTGCCAGCAGGGGGGACAGGGGGCATGTTTCACCCCTCCACTTT	CASRGDRGHVSPLHF
-	TRBV5-1	TRBJ1-1	-	TGCGCCAGCAGCTTGATGGGGAACACTGAAGCTTTCTTT	CASSLMGNTEAFF
-	TRBV28	TRBJ1-5	-	TGTGCCAGCAGTTTAGGGGGCAGTAATCAGCCCCAGCATTTT	CASSLGGSNQPQHF
TRBD1	TRBV19	TRBJ2-2	-	TGTGCCAGTAGCAGGGACAGGGAAAGGGCCGGGGAGCTGTTTTTT	CASSRDRERAGELFF
TRBD2	TRBV30	TRBJ2-3	-	TGTGCCTGGAGTGTGGGACTAGCGGGGTTCACAGATACGCAGTATTTT	CAWSVGLAGFTDTQYF
-	TRBV6-6	TRBJ1-6	-	TGTGCCAGCAGTTACTCCTCCGGGACATACTCACCCCTCCACTTT	CASSYSSGTYSPLHF
-	TRBV11-3	TRBJ1-1	-	TGTGCCAGCAGCTTACAGGGGTACACTGAAGCTTTCTTT	CASSLQGYTEAFF
TRBD1	TRBV10-3	TRBJ1-1	-	TGTGCCATCAGTAAAGGACAGGGGGCATTCACTGAAGCTTTCTTT	CAISKGQGAFTEAFF
TRBD2	TRBV30	TRBJ2-3	-	TGTGCCTGGAGTGCCCAGCGGGGTTCGGTCGATACGCAGTATTTT	CAWSAQRGSVDTQYF